Listed below are T cell receptor beta chains from one sample, sequenced in a study of cytomegalovirus exposure and HLA in healthy donors. Assay used: immunoSEQ multiplex PCR; TCRdb lists only in-frame clones, some missing. The table shows roughly 120,000 clones, with 65% to 75% occurring only once. Sequencing was carried out using PBMCs. Receptor source: a middle-aged man in good health and CMV-seropositive. Each CDR3 is given without its conserved first and last residue. D genes are given only for firm matches.

v_call	j_call	d_call	cdr3_aa
TRBV5-4	TRBJ2-6	TRBD2	ASSSGLVQSGANVLT
TRBV29-1	NA	TRBD2	SVKGGGGTYEQY
TRBV6-4	TRBJ1-2	NA	ASSASGVGYT
TRBV15	TRBJ2-7	NA	ATSRGGDHKAYEQY
TRBV10-3	TRBJ1-1	NA	AISDYRELETEAF
TRBV5-6	TRBJ2-7	TRBD2	ASSRFPGLAGERYEQY
TRBV30	TRBJ1-4	NA	AWSVTGWGEKLF
TRBV2	TRBJ1-1	TRBD1	ASYGQGEGTEAF
TRBV28	TRBJ1-2	NA	ASSLSSRDYGYT
TRBV28	TRBJ1-5	NA	ASSLYQRGNQPQH
TRBV5-4	TRBJ1-2	NA	ASSTGVGIGGYT
TRBV11-2	TRBJ2-7	TRBD2	ASSFPGRRGDEQY
TRBV5-1	TRBJ1-6	NA	ASSLAGGGSDSPLH
TRBV29-1	TRBJ2-3	TRBD2	SVEGSGTSGIYTDTQY
TRBV19	TRBJ1-5	TRBD1	ASSIRGHQPQH
TRBV5-6	TRBJ1-4	NA	ASSLDSGEKLF
TRBV6-6	TRBJ2-7	NA	ASSYSDRPSYEQY
TRBV7-6	TRBJ2-2	TRBD1	ASSSPGQGSNTGELF
TRBV7-6	TRBJ2-2	TRBD1	ASSLRTGGSLWDGELF
TRBV27	TRBJ2-1	TRBD1	ASSPTVQGSEQF
TRBV9	TRBJ2-3	TRBD2	VSSVGGGVSDTQY
TRBV30	TRBJ2-7	NA	AWTPLDRTYEQY
TRBV6-5	TRBJ2-3	TRBD2	ATLAGGTDTQY
TRBV14	TRBJ1-1	TRBD1	ASSRRTGRMNTEAF
TRBV25-1	TRBJ2-1	NA	ASSYAGSNTYNEQF
TRBV27	TRBJ1-2	NA	ASSPGQRRGYT
TRBV7-9	TRBJ2-1	NA	ASTAGQSYNEQF
TRBV7-9	TRBJ2-7	NA	ASSQSSTLWEQY
TRBV29-1	TRBJ1-2	NA	SVEEEWGPKGGYT
TRBV29-1	TRBJ2-7	TRBD1	SVEVDRGGYEQY
TRBV27	TRBJ2-7	TRBD1	ASSSGQGAYEQY
TRBV6-5	TRBJ1-3	NA	ASSLTAFISGNTIY
TRBV14	TRBJ2-1	NA	ASSHPYGGTSYNEQF
TRBV5-4	TRBJ1-1	NA	ASSPGGGSEAF
TRBV6-5	TRBJ1-1	NA	ASSYRQGNTEAF
TRBV6-1	TRBJ2-1	NA	ASSLDNYNEQF
TRBV15	TRBJ2-3	TRBD2	ATSRGTSLILDTQY
TRBV2	TRBJ1-4	NA	ASRGPGNEKLF
TRBV10-3	TRBJ2-7	NA	AISESGGVTQY
TRBV7-9	TRBJ2-5	NA	ASSLGGGLETQY
TRBV5-4	TRBJ2-7	NA	ASSLWASYEQY
TRBV7-8	TRBJ1-4	NA	ASSLVTGINEKLF